The 14 T cell receptor beta chains presented below share a single source sample, sequenced in a study of T cell clonality in common variable immunodeficiency. TCRdb's copy holds only in-frame clones and misses some; the assay was immunoSEQ multiplex PCR. The sample was found to contain 40,000 or so clones, and every one recurs. The sample was peripheral blood mononuclear cells. The receptors were sampled from a person aged 18 to 75 in good health.

In this sample, this clone turned up many times. The sequence runs out 3 residues before the end of the CDR3; the remainder is reconstructed from the germline J gene. The V gene is TRBV12-3 or TRBV12-4, the J gene TRBJ2-1; D unresolved. V dropped 3 bases and J dropped 7 bases, with 7 bases sitting between them. The CDR3 covers 12 residues. The CDR3 DNA, read in part, is TGTGCCAGCAGTTTTAGCAGAAATGAG. This codes for CASSFSRNE. In full, the CDR3 is CASSFSRNEQFF.

This clone was recorded at least ten times. With the read ending 3 residues before the CDR3 end, the germline J gene is used to fill in that end. The chain joins TRBV19 to TRBJ2-5, with 9 bases that match TRBD2. Germline V gene sequence: CDR1 LNHDA, CDR2 SQIVND (reference sequence). The CDR3 is 14 residues long. Trimming took 5 bases from V and 4 from J; bases not matched to a gene: 5. CDR3 sequence reads: CASSPRGGRETQYF. The CDR3 bases that were read are TGTGCCAGTAGTCCGCGGGGGGGGCGAGAGACC.

This clone was seen repeatedly, ten times or more. The read terminates 3 residues before the CDR3 end, so the remaining end is supplied by the germline J gene. The V and J genes are TRBV7-6 and TRBJ2-7; the match to TRBD2 covers 9 bases. Unmatched junction bases numbered 5, after V lost 8 bases and J lost 0 bases. The CDR3 runs 14 residues. In germline, CDR1 is SGHVS, CDR2 FNYEAQ. The CDR3 is CASRLAANSYEQYF. The CDR3 bases that were read are TGTGCCAGCCGACTAGCGGCAAACTCCTACGAG.

In its sample, this clone was seen many times. The sequence runs out 3 residues before the end of the CDR3; the remainder is reconstructed from the germline J gene. The J gene is TRBJ2-5, the V gene TRBV24-1; 7 bases are a match to TRBD1. The trim removed 4 bases at V and 1 base at J, leaving 8 bases unmatched. From germline, CDR1 is KGHDR and CDR2 SFDVKD. The CDR3 is 16 amino acids. The DNA read from the CDR3 is TGTGCCACCAGTGAGAACCGGGACAGATTCCAAGAGACC. It encodes CATSENRDRFQET. Given in full, the CDR3 is CATSENRDRFQETQYF.

In its sample, this clone was seen many times. The CDR3 extends 3 residues past the end of the read, so its final part is completed from the germline J gene. V is TRBV5-1 and J is TRBJ2-1; TRBD2 matches at 9 bases. The CDR3 consists of 13 residues. The V gene's germline CDR1 is SGHRS and CDR2 YFSETQ. Trimming took 6 bases from V and 7 from J; bases not matched to a gene: 5. CDR3 residues: CASKPSGNNEQFF. The covered CDR3 bases are TGCGCCAGCAAGCCTAGCGGGAATAATGAG. Full variable domain (outside the CDR3, taken from reference TRBV5-1 and TRBJ2-1): KAGVTQTPRYLIKTRGQQVTLSCSPISGHRSVSWYQQTPGQGLQFLFEYFSETQRNKGNFPGRFSGRQFSNSRSEMNVSTLELGDSALYLCASKPSGNNEQFFGPGTRLTVL.

This clone appeared many times. The read is 3 residues too short to cover the CDR3 end, so that end is filled in from the germline J gene. This chain connects TRBV4-1 to TRBJ1-2, with D possibly being TRBD1 (5 bases). The CDR3 runs to 18 residues. Looked up from germline, CDR1 is MGHRA and CDR2 is YSYEKL. The ends were cut back, 1 base at V and 4 bases at J, with 22 bases in the middle. Partial CDR3 DNA: TGCGCCAGCAGCCAAGTAGCGGGTGACGGGGGGACCCTCTATGGC. It codes for CASSQVAGDGGTLYG. The full CDR3 sequence reads CASSQVAGDGGTLYGYTF.

This clone was detected many times. The CDR3 DNA, read in part, is TGTGCTGGAGAGGGCGGGAGGTACAATGAG. Translating gives CAGEGGRYNE. The whole CDR3 reads CAGEGGRYNEQFF. The chain has TRBV30 and TRBJ2-1; 8 nucleotides line up with TRBD2. The read halts 3 residues ahead of the CDR3 end, with the missing end drawn from the germline J gene. Germline CDR1 is GTSNPN and CDR2 is SVGIG (reference sequence). The CDR3 is 13 residues long.

At least ten counts were recorded for this clone. The read terminates 3 residues ahead of where the CDR3 ends, so the germline J gene completes it. The chain joins TRBV28 to TRBJ1-4, with a possible D match to TRBD1 (6 bases). Germline lookup yields CDR1 MDHEN and CDR2 SYDVKM. CDR3 length: 15 amino acids. V gave up 5 bases and J gave up 5 bases, with 15 bases separating them. Here the CDR3 reads CASSAAGAGNEKLFF. CDR3 bases read: TGTGCCAGCAGTGCCGCGGGGGCAGGAAATGAAAAA.

This clone was counted at least ten times. The CDR3 end lies 3 residues beyond the end of the read and is filled in from the germline J gene. The J gene is TRBJ1-1, the V gene TRBV5-4; TRBD1 is a possible D gene (6 bases). The V gene lost 4 bases and the J gene lost 1 base, with 11 bases spanning the gap. Germline CDR1 is SGHNT and CDR2 is YYREEE (reference sequence). The CDR3 extends over 14 amino acids. The CDR3 sequence: CASSTIQGNTEAFF. Partial CDR3 DNA: TGTGCCAGCAGCACCATACAGGGGAACACTGAA. Supplemented by reference TRBV5-4 and TRBJ1-1, the full variable domain reads ETGVTQSPTHLIKTRGQQVTLRCSSQSGHNTVSWYQQALGQGPQFIFQYYREEENGRGNFPPRFSGLQFPNYSSELNVNALELDDSALYLCASSTIQGNTEAFFGQGTRLTVV.

This clone was detected a few times. The sequenced fragment ends 3 residues before the CDR3 boundary, so the rest is inferred from the germline J gene. The J gene is TRBJ1-5, the V gene TRBV20-1, with D possibly being TRBD1 (6 bases). The CDR3 consists of 14 residues. Germline loops: CDR1 DFQATT, CDR2 SNEGSKA (reference sequence). V was cut by 0 bases and J by 5 bases, with 11 bases left in between. CDR3 sequence: CSARDRDTHQPQHF. CDR3 bases read: TGCAGTGCTAGAGATAGGGACACCCATCAGCCC.

Many counts were recorded for this clone. The missing CDR3 end, 3 residues past where the read stops, is filled in from the germline J gene. This chain connects TRBV20-1 to TRBJ2-4; no clear D gene. The V gene lost 0 bases and the J gene lost 0 bases, with 9 bases spanning the gap. CDR3 length: 15 amino acids. Germline loops: CDR1 DFQATT, CDR2 SNEGSKA (reference sequence). The sequenced CDR3 bases are TGCAGTGCTAGAGAGCAGGCGCTAGCCAAAAACATT. Encoded protein: CSAREQALAKNI. The whole CDR3 protein reads CSAREQALAKNIQYF.

This clone was counted many times. The read ends 3 residues before the CDR3 terminus; that terminus is restored from the germline J gene. The V gene is TRBV20-1, the J gene TRBJ2-7, with 7 nucleotides matching TRBD2. The CDR3 consists of 13 residues. V gave up 6 bases and J gave up 2 bases; unmatched junction bases: 7. Germline V CDR1 and CDR2: DFQATT, SNEGSKA (reference sequence). The sequenced part of the CDR3 DNA is TGCAGTGCACCCCCGGGACTAACCTACGAG. It translates to CSAPPGLTYE. The CDR3 reads in full as CSAPPGLTYEQYF.

The table lists this clone with many counts. Read data end 3 residues before the CDR3 end; the end is taken from the germline J gene. The chain employs TRBV18 and TRBJ2-7; 11 nucleotides align to TRBD2. The CDR3 consists of 15 residues. V dropped 3 bases and J dropped 0; count of bases not matched to a gene: 1. Germline CDR1 reads KGHSH; CDR2 reads LQKENI. This chain's CDR3 is CASSPTSGSSYEQYF. Incomplete CDR3 DNA: TGTGCCAGCTCACCTACTAGCGGGAGCTCCTACGAG.

This clone was counted at least ten times. The read ends 3 residues early relative to the CDR3; the germline J gene fills the gap. The V gene is TRBV5-6, the J gene TRBJ2-7, with 11 bases identical to TRBD2. The germline V gene encodes CDR1 SGHDT and CDR2 YYEEEE. J lost 5 bases, V lost 4 bases, and 5 bases had no gene match. This CDR3 contains 14 residues. The sequenced CDR3 bases are TGTGCCAGCAGCGGAACTAGCGGGAGCCACGAG. Translation: CASSGTSGSHE. In full, the CDR3 reads CASSGTSGSHEQYF. Full variable domain (outside the CDR3, taken from reference TRBV5-6 and TRBJ2-7): DAGVTQSPTHLIKTRGQQVTLRCSPKSGHDTVSWYQQALGQGPQFIFQYYEEEERQRGNFPDRFSGHQFPNYSSELNVNALLLGDSALYLCASSGTSGSHEQYFGPGTRLTVT.